The rows below give T cell receptor beta chains drawn from one sample of a study of T cells in localized non-small cell lung cancer. Method: immunoSEQ multiplex PCR; TCRdb's copy keeps in-frame clones and lacks some. The repertoire holds approximately 88,000 clones, with approximately 90% as singletons. This specimen consisted of PBMCs, obtained before any cancer treatment. The receptors shown here come from a woman aged 35 to 70 with stage II squamous cell lung carcinoma. The CDR3 runs from the conserved cysteine through the conserved F or W. Fields, in order: J gene, V gene, clone size, D gene, CDR3 protein, CDR3 DNA. A D gene is named only where the DNA matches it firmly. Some rows have no size entry. The others give once, few or many, or a class for an expanded clone.

J: TRBJ1-1
V: TRBV6-1
size: -
D: -
CDR3: CASDLGLNTEAFF
DNA: TGTGCCAGCGACCTCGGCTTGAACACTGAAGCTTTCTTT

J: TRBJ2-3
V: TRBV6-5
size: few
D: -
CDR3: CASSYSQSDTQYF
DNA: TGTGCCAGCAGTTACTCCCAGTCTGATACGCAGTATTTT

J: TRBJ2-7
V: TRBV5-4
size: -
D: TRBD1
CDR3: CASSLRGPDEQYF
DNA: TGTGCCAGCAGCTTGAGGGGGCCCGACGAGCAGTACTTC

J: TRBJ1-1
V: TRBV13
size: -
D: TRBD1
CDR3: CASSTYRGWGTEAFF
DNA: TGTGCCAGCAGCACATACAGGGGATGGGGCACTGAAGCTTTCTTT

J: TRBJ1-1
V: TRBV5-1
size: -
D: -
CDR3: CASSQPGEWDTEAFF
DNA: TGCGCCAGCAGCCAACCGGGGGAATGGGACACTGAAGCTTTCTTT

J: TRBJ1-1
V: TRBV7-9
size: -
D: -
CDR3: CASSLVQGRRAFF
DNA: TGTGCCAGCAGCTTAGTGCAGGGAAGGAGAGCTTTCTTT

J: TRBJ1-3
V: TRBV5-1
size: -
D: -
CDR3: CASSTRTQSSGNTIYF
DNA: TGCGCCAGCAGCACTCGGACACAGAGCTCTGGAAACACCATATATTTT

J: TRBJ2-5
V: TRBV6-6
size: once
D: -
CDR3: CASSYGQGGAGETQYF
DNA: TGTGCCAGCAGTTATGGGCAGGGGGGCGCGGGAGAGACCCAGTACTTC

J: TRBJ2-7
V: TRBV4-2
size: -
D: -
CDR3: CARGPDRRRLYEQYF
DNA: TGTGCCAGGGGGCCGGACCGGAGGAGACTTTACGAGCAGTACTTC

J: TRBJ2-1
V: TRBV5-1
size: -
D: -
CDR3: CASTGAASHNEQFF
DNA: TGCGCCAGCACCGGGGCCGCTTCTCACAATGAGCAGTTCTTC

J: TRBJ2-3
V: TRBV2
size: -
D: TRBD2
CDR3: CASSGGLAGSTDTQYF
DNA: TGTGCCAGCAGTGGGGGACTAGCGGGGAGCACAGATACGCAGTATTTT

J: TRBJ2-5
V: TRBV4-1
size: once
D: TRBD1
CDR3: CASSRVTVGQGGSETQYF
DNA: TGCGCCAGCAGCCGCGTGACAGTCGGACAGGGAGGAAGCGAGACCCAGTACTTC

J: TRBJ1-1
V: TRBV19
size: -
D: -
CDR3: CASSETFEAFF
DNA: TGTGCCAGTTCTGAAACCTTTGAAGCTTTCTTT

J: TRBJ1-1
V: TRBV7-8
size: once
D: TRBD1
CDR3: CASAKVGTGGSLNTEAFF
DNA: TGTGCCAGCGCCAAAGTCGGGACAGGGGGCTCCCTGAACACTGAAGCTTTCTTT

J: TRBJ1-2
V: TRBV5-4
size: -
D: -
CDR3: CASSNSVGGRGTRGYTF
DNA: TGTGCCAGCAGCAATTCCGTTGGTGGCCGCGGTACGAGAGGCTACACCTTC

J: TRBJ2-3
V: TRBV27
size: -
D: TRBD2
CDR3: CASSLRAGGITDTQYF
DNA: TGTGCCAGCAGTTTAAGGGCGGGGGGGATCACAGATACGCAGTATTTT

J: TRBJ2-1
V: TRBV28
size: -
D: -
CDR3: CASITGALSSYNEQFF
DNA: TGTGCCAGCATCACGGGAGCCTTGAGCTCCTACAATGAGCAGTTCTTC

J: TRBJ2-7
V: TRBV11-3
size: -
D: TRBD1
CDR3: CASPEGGGATYEQYF
DNA: TGTGCCAGCCCGGAAGGGGGCGGAGCAACCTACGAGCAGTACTTC

J: TRBJ1-2
V: TRBV6-1
size: -
D: -
CDR3: CASSGTHSTNYGYTF
DNA: TGTGCCAGCAGTGGGACACATTCAACAAACTATGGCTACACCTTC

J: TRBJ2-2
V: TRBV10-3
size: -
D: -
CDR3: CAIKTGTANTGELFF
DNA: TGTGCCATCAAAACGGGGACCGCGAACACCGGGGAGCTGTTTTTT

J: TRBJ2-3
V: TRBV18
size: -
D: TRBD2
CDR3: CASSPTSGRVDTQYF
DNA: TGTGCCAGCTCACCAACTAGCGGGAGAGTAGATACGCAGTATTTT

J: TRBJ1-3
V: TRBV5-1
size: once
D: TRBD1
CDR3: CASSLGQGAGNTIYF
DNA: TGCGCCAGCAGCTTGGGACAGGGAGCCGGAAACACCATATATTTT

J: TRBJ2-1
V: TRBV11-3
size: -
D: -
CDR3: CASSSGDRWDSSSYNEQFF
DNA: TGTGCCAGCAGCTCAGGGGACAGATGGGACTCCAGCTCCTACAATGAGCAGTTCTTC

J: TRBJ2-4
V: TRBV19
size: -
D: TRBD1
CDR3: CASRPQTGTGKNIQYF
DNA: TGTGCCAGTAGACCCCAGACCGGGACAGGGAAAAACATTCAGTACTTC

J: TRBJ1-2
V: TRBV5-4
size: -
D: -
CDR3: CASSLERDYGYTF
DNA: TGTGCCAGCAGCTTGGAGAGGGACTATGGCTACACCTTC

J: TRBJ1-1
V: TRBV10-1
size: -
D: -
CDR3: CASSTGHKNTEAFF
DNA: TGCGCCAGCAGTACTGGACATAAGAACACTGAAGCTTTCTTT

J: TRBJ2-7
V: TRBV11-2
size: -
D: TRBD1
CDR3: CASSLGGGQGDYEQYF
DNA: TGTGCCAGCAGCTTAGGCGGCGGGCAGGGGGACTACGAGCAGTACTTC

J: TRBJ1-3
V: TRBV5-1
size: -
D: -
CDR3: CASSLGTSGSGNTIYF
DNA: TGCGCCAGCAGCCTCGGGACATCCGGATCGGGAAACACCATATATTTT

J: TRBJ1-2
V: TRBV6-1
size: few
D: TRBD1
CDR3: CASSPRTGVDYGYTF
DNA: TGTGCCAGCAGTCCTCGGACAGGGGTTGACTATGGCTACACCTTC